This paragraph reports one T cell receptor (beta chain). The specificity of this receptor is unknown. No base quality information exists; no much larger clone differs at one position. Participants in the prospective study were aged roughly 18 to 100 years, lived in 24 United States geographic areas, and enrolled through a virtual design. To assign participants to cohorts, the prospective study relied on clinical history that participants themselves reported in a screening survey and a study questionnaire. Each participant in the prospective study had whole blood, serum and a nasopharyngeal or oropharyngeal swab collected by mobile phlebotomists. Additional blood draws and questionnaires over a 2-month period could optionally be provided by prospective study participants. Prospective study blood samples were shipped either frozen or at room temperature before DNA extraction. This record comes from a study of blood T cell repertoires in COVID-19 (dated by TCRdb to 2018 to 2021). Regarding the research as a whole: The collaborator samples originated in the United States, Italy and Spain and spanned the acute and convalescent phases of COVID-19. Where available, HLA class I and class II types were obtained from metadata supplied by the sample provider rather than from assay-based typing. The material from the prospective study consisted of cDNA or gDNA derived from T cells, B-cell-depleted T cells, or PBMCs. The samples were drawn from the first 160 participants of the ongoing ImmuneRACE study and from 1,254 subjects provided by 6 global collaborators. Sample metadata almost always included a de-identified subject ID, COVID-19 status, age in years and sex. The repertoires were released in a freely available public database meant as a resource for research on the immune response to SARS-CoV-2. The dataset comprised deeply sampled blood TCRbeta repertoires from subjects exposed to, actively infected with, or recovered from COVID-19.

General conclusions and limits of the study: Clinical and demographic metadata were provided uncurated, with the amount varying by source and participant.

TCRbeta CDR3 regions were amplified from genomic DNA by means of the immunoSEQ Assay, a bias-controlled multiplex PCR. Turning to the authors' computational methods: Nucleated cell counts per sample were estimated from amplification of reference gene primers within the assay. To quantify the absolute abundance of each unique TCRbeta CDR3 rearrangement, sequence reads were collapsed and filtered. For each sample, productive Simpson clonality was calculated as the square root of Simpson's diversity index over productive rearrangements. In its TCRdb copy, this immuneACCESS table keeps in-frame sequences only and misses some clones. Where compared with another copy, unresolved V genes explain less than half of these, and the others have no known cause. V, J and clone size are those of that table, while D and trimming were read from the DNA. The sample table shows approximately 250,000 clones, and just under 90% are seen once. 4.1% of the sample is taken by the ten largest.

Clipping removes 3 bases from V and 4 bases from J, with 12 as the unmatched junction base count. The germline V gene specifies MDHEN as CDR1 and SYDVKM as CDR2. The cysteine opens and the phenylalanine closes a CDR3 of 17 amino acids. The kept DNA is CDR3 alone, 51 bases in frame from the first base. Specimen: PBMCs or T cells enriched from blood (not recorded which). The sequence joins TRBV28 to TRBJ2-3, with 8 bases in between that match TRBD2. This receptor was taken from a woman in her 30s with acute COVID-19. Here the CDR3 is given as CASSLTGGVPSADTQYF. The sequenced DNA is TGTGCCAGCAGTTTGACGGGAGGGGTCCCGAGCGCAGATACGCAGTATTTT.